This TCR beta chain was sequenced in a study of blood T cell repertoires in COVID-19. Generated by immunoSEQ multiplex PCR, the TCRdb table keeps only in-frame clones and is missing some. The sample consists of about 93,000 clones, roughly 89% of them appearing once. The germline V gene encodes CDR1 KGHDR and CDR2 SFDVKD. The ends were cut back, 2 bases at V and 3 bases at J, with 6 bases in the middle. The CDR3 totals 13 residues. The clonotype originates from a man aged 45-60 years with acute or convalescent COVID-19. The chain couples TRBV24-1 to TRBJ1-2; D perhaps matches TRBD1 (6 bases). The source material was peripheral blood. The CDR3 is CATSDYRDYGYTF. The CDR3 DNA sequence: TGTGCCACCAGTGATTACAGGGACTATGGCTACACCTTC.